Following are 17 T cell receptor beta chains from one sample sequenced in a study of control samples from healthy donors and cancer patients (dated by TCRdb to 2018 to 2020). Receptors were amplified or captured by the immunoSEQ multiplex PCR assay. In TCRdb, the immuneACCESS table is reduced to in-frame sequences with V and J assigned. These tables do not hold every clone; where another copy was compared, an unresolved V gene accounts for under half, and the others remain unexplained. This sample lists about 120,000 clones; about nine tenths were detected once. The ten largest make up 2% to 3% of the sample. The sample was blood. Receptors were obtained from a man in his forties in good health.

The chain couples TRBV28 to TRBJ1-5; D may be TRBD1 (6 bases). This CDR3 contains 16 residues. Germline V gene data show CDR1 as MDHEN and CDR2 as SYDVKM. The ends were cut back, 5 bases at V and 4 bases at J, with 18 bases in the middle. The CDR3 sequence: CASSDALGGGNQPQHF. CDR3 bases: TGTGCCAGCAGTGACGCCCTAGGAGGGGGAAATCAGCCCCAGCATTTT. The variable domain in full, completed from reference TRBV28 and TRBJ1-5, reads DVKVTQSSRYLVKRTGEKVFLECVQDMDHENMFWYRQDPGLGLRLIYFSYDVKMKEKGDIPEGYSVSREKKERFSLILESASTNQTSMYLCASSDALGGGNQPQHFGDGTRLSIL.

The chain uses TRBV5-1 and TRBJ1-2, with D uncertain. The germline gives CDR1 SGHRS, CDR2 YFSETQ. The CDR3 is 13 residues long. V lost 6 bases, J lost 0 bases, and 9 bases lay in between. CDR3 DNA: TGCGCCAGCACCTCGGGAGCTAACTATGGCTACACCTTC. Its translation is CASTSGANYGYTF.

The chain recombines TRBV6-1 with TRBJ1-5; D unresolved. Germline values: CDR1 MNHNS, CDR2 SASEGT. V lost 1 base to trimming and J lost 4 bases, with 8 bases between them. The CDR3 extends over 14 amino acids. CDR3 region: CASSEGSENQPQHF. Written as DNA, the CDR3 is TGTGCCAGCAGTGAAGGGTCGGAAAATCAGCCCCAGCATTTT.

The chain is built from TRBV5-1 and TRBJ2-3, with TRBD1 matching 8 bases. This CDR3 contains 15 residues. Germline values: CDR1 SGHRS, CDR2 YFSETQ. V lost 5 bases to trimming and J lost 2 bases; unmatched junction nucleotides: 7. The CDR3 sequence: CASRPRQGFTDTQYF. The CDR3 bases are TGCGCCAGCAGACCCAGACAGGGGTTCACAGATACGCAGTATTTT.

This rearrangement joins TRBV10-2 to TRBJ2-7; tentatively, D is TRBD2 (6 bases). Germline-derived CDR1 and CDR2 are WSHSY and SAAADI. Trimming removed 6 bases from V and 5 bases from J, with 11 bases in between. The CDR3 runs 12 residues. The CDR3, as DNA: TGCGCCAGCAGAATAACTAGCAACGAGCAGTACTTC. Protein sequence: CASRITSNEQYF.

This clone has only a few counts. The V gene is TRBV19, the J gene TRBJ2-7, with 9 bases fitting TRBD1. Per germline, CDR1 LNHDA and CDR2 SQIVND (reference sequence). The J segment lost 2 bases and the V segment lost 6 bases, leaving 11 bases of the junction unmatched. The CDR3 is 16 residues long. The CDR3 region has the DNA TGTGCCAGTAGGATAAAGGGACAGGGAGACCCCTACGAGCAGTACTTC. Translated, it gives CASRIKGQGDPYEQYF. The variable domain in full, with the rest retrieved from reference TRBV19 and TRBJ2-7, is DGGITQSPKYLFRKEGQNVTLSCEQNLNHDAMYWYRQDPGQGLRLIYYSQIVNDFQKGDIAEGYSVSREKKESFPLTVTSAQKNPTAFYLCASRIKGQGDPYEQYFGPGTRLTVT.

This clone has only one observation. This chain links TRBV4-2 with TRBJ2-5; TRBD1 or TRBD2 may be the D gene (6 bases each). V was shortened by 4 bases and J by 5 bases, with 17 bases between the two germline ends. This CDR3 comprises 15 residues. Germline V lookup: CDR1 LGHNA, CDR2 YNFKEQ. The DNA for the CDR3 is TGTGCCAGCAGCCCCCCCGGGGGCGCGCCGGAGACCCAGTACTTC. Translating gives CASSPPGGAPETQYF.

The gene calls are TRBV5-1 and TRBJ2-3; 7 bases align to TRBD1. The CDR3 contains 14 residues. Germline V lookup: CDR1 SGHRS, CDR2 YFSETQ. The V gene end was trimmed by 3 bases and the J gene end by 2 bases; junction bases not matched to a gene: 3. Here the CDR3 reads CASSYGQDTDTQYF. The CDR3 nucleotides read TGCGCCAGCAGCTACGGACAGGACACAGATACGCAGTATTTT. The complete variable domain, with remaining parts taken from reference TRBV5-1 and TRBJ2-3, reads KAGVTQTPRYLIKTRGQQVTLSCSPISGHRSVSWYQQTPGQGLQFLFEYFSETQRNKGNFPGRFSGRQFSNSRSEMNVSTLELGDSALYLCASSYGQDTDTQYFGPGTRLTVL.

This rearrangement joins TRBV19 to TRBJ2-7, with D uncertain. Trimming took off 2 bases at V and 0 bases at J, with 8 bases between the two ends. The CDR3 totals 14 residues. CDR1 and CDR2 (germline): LNHDA, SQIVND (reference sequence). CDR3 sequence: CASSITTTSYEQYF. The CDR3 DNA reads TGTGCCAGTAGTATAACGACCACCTCCTACGAGCAGTACTTC.

V and J are TRBV2 and TRBJ1-2; D is unresolved. Germline-derived CDR1 and CDR2 are SNHLY and FYNNEI. This CDR3 is 15 amino acids long. V dropped 6 bases and J dropped 2 bases, with 16 bases sitting between them. In DNA form, the CDR3 reads TGTGCCAGCAGCGCTAAACCGTTTTTCAACTATGGCTACACCTTC. Translated: CASSAKPFFNYGYTF.

The chain carries TRBV10-3 and TRBJ1-3, with D hard to call. Germline-derived CDR1 and CDR2 are ENHRY and SYGVKD. This CDR3 has 15 amino acids. The ends were cut back, 2 bases at V and 0 bases at J, with 8 bases in the middle. The CDR3 loop is CAISENRLSGNTIYF. CDR3 DNA sequence: TGTGCCATCAGTGAGAACCGACTCTCTGGAAACACCATATATTTT.

The chain couples TRBV10-2 to TRBJ1-1; no reliable D call. The CDR3 runs to 12 residues. CDR1 and CDR2 (germline): WSHSY, SAAADI. Trimming pared 8 bases from V and 6 bases from J, leaving 13 bases between. CDR3 nucleotide sequence: TGCGCCAGCGCCGCCCAGTGGGCTGAAGCTTTCTTT. It is translated as CASAAQWAEAFF.

The gene calls are TRBV20-1 and TRBJ1-1; D is perhaps TRBD1 (5 bases). CDR3 length: 11 amino acids. V lost 5 bases, J lost 8 bases, and 12 bases lay in between. Per the germline V gene, CDR1 is DFQATT and CDR2 is SNEGSKA (reference sequence). The CDR3 DNA sequence: TGCAGTGCTGCAGGAGACAGAGAAGCTTTCTTT. Protein sequence: CSAAGDREAFF.

CDR3 coding DNA: TGTGCCAGCAGTGAATACGGGGGCTTTAGCACCGGGGAGCTGTTTTTT. It specifies CASSEYGGFSTGELFF. The chain recombines TRBV25-1 with TRBJ2-2; D may match TRBD1 or TRBD2 (6 bases each). V lost 0 bases to trimming and J lost 4 bases, with 12 bases between them. Germline V lookup: CDR1 MGHDK, CDR2 SYGVNS. This CDR3 spans 16 amino acids.

CDR3 amino acids: CASLGQLNTGELFF. The CDR3 DNA is TGTGCCAGTCTGGGACAGCTTAACACCGGGGAGCTGTTTTTT. The gene calls are TRBV6-6 and TRBJ2-2, with 7 bases aligning to TRBD1. The CDR3 runs 14 residues. The V gene's germline CDR1 is MNHNY and CDR2 SVGAGI (reference sequence). The ends lost 9 bases at V and 2 bases at J; junction bases unmatched: 6.

This clone came up a few times. CDR3 in amino acids: CASSSIVYNEQFF. In DNA, the CDR3 is TGTGCCAGCAGCTCTATAGTCTACAATGAGCAGTTCTTC. The chain joins TRBV5-4 to TRBJ2-1, with D unclear. V lost 3 bases, J lost 3 bases, and 7 bases lay in between. This CDR3 is built from 13 residues. The V gene's germline CDR1 is SGHNT and CDR2 YYREEE (reference sequence).

This rearrangement joins TRBV20-1 to TRBJ2-5; D ambiguous. CDR1 DFQATT and CDR2 SNEGSKA come from the germline V gene (reference sequence). V was clipped by 7 bases and J by 5 bases, with 11 bases between them. The CDR3 covers 11 residues. CDR3 nucleotides: TGCAGTGGAGGTGGGGTGGAGACCCAGTACTTC. This translates into CSGGGVETQYF.